The next 17 T cell receptor beta chains were all read from a single sample in a study of shared T cell receptors in the human thymus. Some clones are missing from TCRdb's copy, which holds only in-frame ones; the method was immunoSEQ multiplex PCR. The profile shows about 610,000 clones, around nine tenths of them singletons. This sample also belongs to another study, concerning human thymus T cells.

Sequences were obtained from thymocytes. These receptors all come from a boy younger than two with a congenital heart defect.

V and J are TRBV12-5 and TRBJ2-2; possibly TRBD2 for D (5 bases). The germline V and J ends were trimmed by 1 base and 4 bases, with 28 bases remaining between them. The germline CDR1 and CDR2 sequences are LGHNT and FRNRAP. This CDR3 is 21 amino acids long. The CDR3 sequence is CASGLDSPGGGSSSGTGELFF. DNA of the CDR3: TGTGCTAGTGGTTTGGATTCCCCTGGCGGCGGGTCCTCGTCGGGCACCGGGGAGCTGTTTTTT.

The V and J genes are TRBV10-3 and TRBJ2-3; TRBD2 aligns across 12 bases. The CDR3 is 21 residues long. Germline CDR1 is ENHRY and CDR2 is SYGVKD. The junction had 17 bases not matched to a gene; V was cut back by 0 bases and J by 4 bases. The DNA of the CDR3 is TGTGCCATCAGTGAGTCGACAGGTTGGAGACCTAGCGGGAGGGTTGCAGATACGCAGTATTTT. This gives the protein CAISESTGWRPSGRVADTQYF.

For this clone: Other DNA sequences in this specimen translate into the identical CDR3. The V gene is TRBV5-1, the J gene TRBJ2-1; no clear D gene. This CDR3 spans 12 amino acids. V dropped 0 bases and J dropped 6 bases, with 4 bases sitting between them. Germline-derived CDR1 and CDR2 are SGHRS and YFSETQ. The CDR3 region has the DNA TGCGCCAGCAGCTTGGGCGCCAATGAGCAGTTCTTC. It translates to CASSLGANEQFF.

The chain carries TRBV6-5 and TRBJ2-7, with TRBD1 matching 7 bases. The trim removed 8 bases at V and 3 bases at J, leaving 10 bases unmatched. CDR3 size: 14 residues. Germline V gene sequence: CDR1 MNHEY, CDR2 SVGAGI. The DNA for the CDR3 is TGTGCCAGCCGAGGGACAGACAGACTCTACGAGCAGTACTTC. This sequence encodes CASRGTDRLYEQYF.

V usage is TRBV6-4 and J usage is TRBJ2-1, with a weak D call TRBD2 (5 bases). Germline V gives CDR1 MRHNA, CDR2 SNTAGT. There are 16 residues in the CDR3. The V end lost 8 bases, the J end lost 0 bases, and 17 bases lay between the germline ends. This CDR3 is CASARRAEPSYNEQFF. In DNA form, the CDR3 reads TGTGCCAGCGCGAGGCGGGCAGAACCCTCCTACAATGAGCAGTTCTTC.

The chain recombines TRBV7-2 with TRBJ2-4, with 8 positions matching TRBD2. The junction had 15 bases not matched to a gene; V was cut back by 3 bases and J by 2 bases. The CDR3 has 19 amino acids. CDR1 is SGHTA, CDR2 FQGNSA, per germline. The CDR3: CASSFTPPLAANPKNIQYF. The CDR3 DNA reads TGTGCCAGCAGCTTCACCCCCCCACTAGCGGCAAATCCCAAAAACATTCAGTACTTC.

This chain connects TRBV7-7 to TRBJ2-7; D is ambiguous. CDR1 and CDR2 (germline): SSHAT, FNYEAQ (reference sequence). Trimming removed 5 bases at V and 6 bases at J, with 14 bases between. CDR3 length: 13 residues. The CDR3 sequence is CASSLSCGLEQYF. CDR3 DNA: TGTGCCAGCAGCCTATCGTGCGGCCTCGAGCAGTACTTC. The full variable domain, completed using reference TRBV7-7 and TRBJ2-7, is GAGVSQSPRYKVTKRGQDVTLRCDPISSHATLYWYQQALGQGPEFLTYFNYEAQPDKSGLPSDRFSAERPEGSISTLTIQRTEQRDSAMYRCASSLSCGLEQYFGPGTRLTVT.

The genes are TRBV19 and TRBJ2-7; 8 bases line up with TRBD2. This CDR3 is 16 amino acids long. Germline V lookup: CDR1 LNHDA, CDR2 SQIVND (reference sequence). V trimming: 5 bases; J trimming: 5 bases; junction bases outside the gene matches: 14. In DNA form, the CDR3 reads TGTGCCAGTAGTCTGCCGGGGGAGCGGGAGAAAAACGAGCAGTACTTC. Residues: CASSLPGEREKNEQYF.

This clone was observed a single time. The chain has TRBV6-1 and TRBJ2-5; TRBD2 agrees at 9 bases. CDR1 MNHNS and CDR2 SASEGT come from the germline V gene. The CDR3 contains 17 residues. The V and J ends lost 4 bases and 4 bases, in that order; junction bases with no gene match: 13. The CDR3 protein is CASSGRASGAGPETQYF. CDR3 sequence (DNA): TGTGCCAGCAGTGGGCGGGCTAGCGGGGCAGGGCCAGAGACCCAGTACTTC.

The V gene is TRBV19, the J gene TRBJ1-5; TRBD1 matches 7 bases. Germline-derived CDR1 and CDR2 are LNHDA and SQIVND (reference sequence). V dropped 0 bases and J dropped 7; count of bases not matched to a gene: 12. The CDR3 is made up of 17 amino acids. The CDR3, as DNA: TGTGCCAGTAGTATAGAGTGTGAGACAGGGAGTAACCAGCCCCAGCATTTT. This sequence encodes CASSIECETGSNQPQHF.

This clone occurred once. V and J are TRBV23-1 and TRBJ1-2; D is ambiguous. Being an ORF, TRBV23-1 has a function that is uncertain. V lost 3 bases and J 6 bases, leaving 17 bases between the germline ends. The CDR3 spans 15 residues. CDR3 region: CASSQVNYHCHGYTF. For the CDR3, the DNA is TGCGCCAGCAGTCAGGTGAACTATCACTGTCATGGCTACACCTTC.

The V call is TRBV7-3, the J call TRBJ2-7, with 9 bases aligning to TRBD2. Germline V lookup: CDR1 SGHTA, CDR2 FQGTGA. This CDR3 has 15 residues. The V gene end was trimmed by 2 bases and the J gene end by 5 bases; junction bases not matched to a gene: 7. This chain's CDR3 is CASSLRGRAGDEQYF. The DNA for the CDR3 is TGTGCCAGCAGCTTACGCGGGAGGGCCGGAGACGAGCAGTACTTC.

This chain connects TRBV5-6 to TRBJ1-2; TRBD1 might be the D (6 bases). Germline V lookup: CDR1 SGHDT, CDR2 YYEEEE. V was shortened by 5 bases and J by 0 bases, with 11 bases between the two germline ends. This CDR3 is built from 14 residues. The CDR3: CASSNRATNYGYTF. As DNA, the CDR3 is TGTGCCAGCAGTAACAGGGCTACTAACTATGGCTACACCTTC.

Points on this clone: At one of its ends the junction is not consistent with the germline gene, which may arise from a read error. The rearrangement links TRBV7-7 to TRBJ2-1, with 9 nucleotides matching TRBD1. Germline-derived CDR1 and CDR2 are SSHAT and FNYEAQ (reference sequence). CDR3 length: 14 amino acids. The CDR3 sequence is CASSPRDRVYEQFF. CDR3 DNA: TGTGCTAGCAGCCCACGGGACAGGGTCTATGAGCAGTTCTTC.

The genes are TRBV4-3 and TRBJ2-3, with 11 bases identical to TRBD2. Germline CDR1 reads LGHNA; CDR2 reads YSLEER. V was pared by 4 bases and J by 6 bases, with 18 bases of the junction left unmatched. This CDR3 is 19 amino acids long. This CDR3 reads CASSPGTSGLFGTLDTQYF. In nucleotides, the CDR3 is TGCGCCAGCAGCCCCGGGACTAGCGGCCTTTTCGGGACACTGGATACGCAGTATTTT.

This clone has more than one count but fewer than ten. V and J are TRBV2 and TRBJ1-3; 7 positions match TRBD1. Looked up from germline, CDR1 is SNHLY and CDR2 is FYNNEI. This CDR3 spans 15 amino acids. Germline trimming cut 5 bases from V and 0 bases from J; bases unmatched to any gene: 4. CDR3 protein: CASSRDSYSGNTIYF. The CDR3 bases are TGTGCCAGCAGTCGGGACAGCTACTCTGGAAACACCATATATTTT.

About this clone itself: Other nucleotide sequences in the sample specify the same CDR3. The chain joins TRBV28 to TRBJ2-5; D call uncertain. The CDR3 runs 11 residues. CDR1 MDHEN and CDR2 SYDVKM come from the germline V gene. Deletions cut 5 bases from V and 7 bases from J, with 8 bases between. The DNA for the CDR3 is TGTGCCAGCAGTAGCCCGGGGACCCAGTACTTC. Residues: CASSSPGTQYF.